These 17 T cell receptor beta chains were sequenced from one sample in a study of response to subunit inactivated influenza vaccine. TCRdb passed the RT-PCR reads through MiXCR, listing each CDR3 protein once. Seen here are more than 150,000 distinct CDR3 sequences, around 10% observed once, and the top ten hold roughly 36%. Material: CD8+ T cells sorted from PBMCs, obtained around 25 months after vaccination. These receptors were taken from a man between 50 and 69 years old who received an inactivated influenza vaccine.

V gene TRBV20-1 combines with J gene TRBJ2-2, with TRBD2 as a possible D gene (7 bases). V shed 0 bases and J shed 6 bases, with 14 bases lying between them. The CDR3 spans 15 residues. CDR1 DFQATT and CDR2 SNEGSKA come from the germline V gene (reference sequence). The CDR3 here is CSARDPGGRSGELFF. CDR3 DNA: TGCAGTGCTAGAGATCCCGGGGGGCGGTCCGGGGAGCTGTTTTTT.

The chain has TRBV28 and TRBJ2-1; 13 bases are a match to TRBD2. With 5 bases clipped from V and 4 bases from J, the junction kept 8 bases outside the gene matches. CDR3 length: 17 residues. CDR1 and CDR2 (germline): MDHEN, SYDVKM. CDR3: CASSIELAGGLYNEQFF. CDR3 nucleotide sequence: TGTGCCAGCAGTATAGAACTAGCGGGAGGGCTTTACAATGAGCAGTTCTTC.

V and J are TRBV6-2 or TRBV6-3 and TRBJ2-1; D may be TRBD2 (6 bases). This CDR3 comprises 12 residues. Between the trimmed V and J ends, which lost 2 bases and 13 bases, there was a span of 12 bases. The germline CDR1 and CDR2 sequences are MNHEY and SVGEGT. The CDR3 region is CASSYTTSSQFF. Written as DNA, the CDR3 is TGTGCCAGCAGTTACACGACTAGTTCACAGTTCTTC.

The chain links TRBV20-1 to TRBJ2-1; 7 nucleotides agree with TRBD1. The V segment lost 3 bases and the J segment 0 bases; nucleotides outside the gene matches: 5. Looked up from germline, CDR1 is DFQATT and CDR2 is SNEGSKA (reference sequence). The CDR3 extends over 15 amino acids. The CDR3 protein is CSARVGQSSYNEQFF. The CDR3 nucleotides read TGCAGTGCTAGGGTGGGACAGAGCTCCTACAATGAGCAGTTCTTC.

This chain joins TRBV6-1 and TRBJ2-3, with a tentative D call TRBD1 (6 bases). V shed 2 bases and J shed 8 bases, with 11 bases lying between them. Germline values: CDR1 MNHNS, CDR2 SASEGT. This CDR3 comprises 13 residues. Written as DNA, the CDR3 is TGTGCCAGCAGTGAACACAGGGTCGGTACGCAGTATTTT. Translation gives CASSEHRVGTQYF.

The chain joins TRBV28 to TRBJ2-7; 11 bases are a match to TRBD2. Looked up from germline, CDR1 is MDHEN and CDR2 is SYDVKM. V shed 2 bases and J 0 bases; nucleotides not matched to a gene: 3. CDR3 length: 16 amino acids. The CDR3 here is CASSLGTSGNSYEQYF. The CDR3 nucleotides read TGTGCCAGCAGTTTAGGGACTAGCGGAAACTCCTACGAGCAGTACTTC.

This clonotype was counted between two and nine times. The gene calls are TRBV4-3 and TRBJ2-3; the D is unclear. Per germline, CDR1 LGHNA and CDR2 YSLEER. This CDR3 comprises 13 residues. The V end lost 4 bases, the J end lost 3 bases, and 8 bases lay between the germline ends. CDR3 region: CASSRILTDTQYF. The CDR3 DNA sequence: TGCGCCAGCAGCCGGATACTAACAGATACGCAGTATTTT.

The sample holds many counts of this clonotype. This CDR3 reads CSAQGGGLSSYNEQFF. The CDR3 DNA sequence: TGCAGTGCCCAAGGGGGGGGTTTAAGCTCCTACAATGAGCAGTTCTTC. The chain employs TRBV20-1 and TRBJ2-1, with a possible D match to TRBD2 (7 bases). Germline loops: CDR1 DFQATT, CDR2 SNEGSKA (reference sequence). The CDR3 consists of 16 residues. Trimming removed 6 bases at V and 0 bases at J, with 18 bases between.

V usage is TRBV18 and J usage is TRBJ1-4; D uncertain. The germline V gene encodes CDR1 KGHSH and CDR2 LQKENI. CDR3 length: 19 amino acids. The V end was cut by 3 bases, the J end by 0 bases, with 20 bases between. The chain's CDR3 is CASSPTPGRTITTNEKLFF. As DNA, the CDR3 is TGTGCCAGCTCACCGACCCCAGGCAGAACTATAACAACTAATGAAAAACTGTTTTTT.

The chain couples TRBV12-3 or TRBV12-4 to TRBJ2-5; TRBD1 matches at 7 bases. This CDR3 is built from 14 residues. V shed 6 bases and J 9 bases; nucleotides not matched to a gene: 13. The CDR3 DNA reads TGTGCCAGCAGCCCCCCGACAGGGCCGCGGGCCCAGTACTTC. Protein: CASSPPTGPRAQYF.

Only a few counts were recorded for this clonotype. The V gene is TRBV9, the J gene TRBJ2-7; 10 positions match TRBD2. Germline V gene sequence: CDR1 SGDLS, CDR2 YYNGEE. The CDR3 extends over 14 amino acids. Trimming took 4 bases from V and 8 from J; bases not matched to a gene: 9. The CDR3 sequence is CASSPGTSVLQQYF. CDR3 DNA sequence: TGTGCCAGCAGCCCCGGGACTAGCGTGTTGCAGCAGTACTTC.

The chain is built from TRBV7-9 and TRBJ2-7; D perhaps matches TRBD1 (6 bases). V was clipped by 1 base and J by 6 bases, with 16 bases between them. CDR3 length equals 15 residues. Germline V gene lookup returns CDR1 SEHNR and CDR2 FQNEAQ (reference sequence). CDR3 sequence: CASSLVLGAIGEQYF. Written as DNA, the CDR3 is TGTGCCAGCAGCTTAGTGCTGGGGGCAATCGGCGAGCAGTACTTC.

This clonotype was counted ten times or more. In DNA, the CDR3 is TGTGCCAGCAGTTTCCCTGGGGAGCAGTTCTTC. Its protein is CASSFPGEQFF. This chain joins TRBV6-2 or TRBV6-3 and TRBJ2-1; no clear D gene. Between the trimmed V and J ends, which lost 4 bases and 10 bases, there was a span of 8 bases. Germline lookup yields CDR1 MNHEY and CDR2 SVGEGT. This CDR3 is built from 11 residues.

In this sample, this clonotype turned up a few times. The rearrangement uses TRBV18 and TRBJ2-5; D gene uncertain. V lost 1 base and J 3 bases, leaving 9 bases between the germline ends. CDR3 length equals 14 residues. Germline V gene sequence: CDR1 KGHSH, CDR2 LQKENI. The CDR3 reads CASSPRPLKETQYF. CDR3 DNA sequence: TGTGCCAGCTCACCACGGCCCCTCAAAGAGACCCAGTACTTC. The full variable domain, its missing parts supplied by reference TRBV18 and TRBJ2-5, is NAGVMQNPRHLVRRRGQEARLRCSPMKGHSHVYWYRQLPEEGLKFMVYLQKENIIDESGMPKERFSAEFPKEGPSILRIQQVVRGDSAAYFCASSPRPLKETQYFGPGTRLLVL.

This clonotype was counted a few times. The chain uses TRBV6-1 and TRBJ2-3, with a possible D match to TRBD1 (6 bases). CDR1 and CDR2 from the germline V gene are MNHNS and SASEGT. The CDR3 is 17 residues long. V lost 6 bases, J lost 2 bases, and 21 bases lay in between. DNA of the CDR3: TGTGCCAGCAGAAACCCCCGGCAGGGGCCTAACACAGATACGCAGTATTTT. This codes for CASRNPRQGPNTDTQYF.

This clonotype showed up just a few times. The CDR3: CASRLRTGILNTEAFF. CDR3 in DNA: TGTGCCAGCAGACTCCGGACAGGGATTCTGAACACTGAAGCTTTCTTT. V is TRBV6-1 and J is TRBJ1-1; the match to TRBD1 covers 8 bases. This CDR3 contains 16 residues. The J segment lost 0 bases and the V segment lost 6 bases, leaving 9 bases of the junction unmatched. Germline V CDR1 and CDR2: MNHNS, SASEGT.

V gene TRBV28 combines with J gene TRBJ2-3, with TRBD2 matching 12 bases. Germline V lookup: CDR1 MDHEN, CDR2 SYDVKM. The V gene end was trimmed by 3 bases and the J gene end by 3 bases; junction bases not matched to a gene: 10. The CDR3 spans 18 residues. This CDR3 reads CASSFSSGLAGITDTQYF. DNA for the CDR3: TGTGCCAGCAGTTTCTCCTCTGGACTAGCGGGGATTACAGATACGCAGTATTTT.